The clone carrying this T cell receptor beta chain was seen a few times. RNA transcripts served as the template for amplifying TCR beta CDR3 regions. TCR CDR3 regions were first amplified by RT-PCR with HTBI primers. TCRdb redid the calling of the multiplex PCR reads with MiXCR, one entry per CDR3 protein. The sample records hundreds of thousands of distinct CDR3 sequences, about 20% being singletons. Trimming removed 8 bases from V and 4 bases from J; junction bases left unmatched: 10. Germline V gene sequence: CDR1 MNHEY, CDR2 SMNVEV (reference sequence). This CDR3 spans 15 amino acids. The sample originates from a study of T cells in Graves' hyperthyroidism and ophthalmopathy.

V gene TRBV27 combines with J gene TRBJ2-1; 8 nucleotides match TRBD1. The sequence was obtained from a man aged 25-40 years with Graves' ophthalmopathy. Input material: blood. The chain's CDR3 is CASVGQGQGYNEQFF. CDR3 coding DNA: TGTGCCAGCGTCGGACAGGGTCAAGGTTACAATGAGCAGTTCTTC.